Presented here are 20 T cell receptor beta chains from one specimen sequenced in a study of blood T cell repertoires in COVID-19. Clones were read by immunoSEQ multiplex PCR, and TCRdb kept only the in-frame ones, dropping some. This table holds approximately 250,000 clones, 75% to 90% found once. Sequencing used peripheral blood. All receptors derive from a human donor in a cohort sampled during active COVID-19.

The CDR3 coding sequence is TGTGCCATCAGACCCTTAGCGGGGGGGACAGATACGCAGTATTTT. It codes for CAIRPLAGGTDTQYF. V usage is TRBV10-3 and J usage is TRBJ2-3; 11 bases line up with TRBD2. This CDR3 is built from 15 residues. The V gene's germline CDR1 is ENHRY and CDR2 SYGVKD. V dropped 6 bases and J dropped 3; count of bases not matched to a gene: 5.

CDR3 residues: CASSQPWTGEIMNTEAFF. The CDR3 DNA follows: TGTGCCAGCAGCCAACCATGGACAGGGGAGATTATGAACACTGAAGCTTTCTTT. V is TRBV14 and J is TRBJ1-1, with TRBD1 identical over 9 bases. Germline CDR1 and CDR2: SGHDN and FVKESK. The CDR3 has 18 residues. The junction had 10 bases not matched to a gene; V was cut back by 2 bases and J by 0 bases. The variable domain in full, with the rest retrieved from reference TRBV14 and TRBJ1-1, is EAGVTQFPSHSVIEKGQTVTLRCDPISGHDNLYWYRRVMGKEIKFLLHFVKESKQDESGMPNNRFLAERTGGTYSTLKVQPAELEDSGVYFCASSQPWTGEIMNTEAFFGQGTRLTVV.

V usage is TRBV5-4 and J usage is TRBJ2-3; TRBD2 matches at 8 bases. Germline CDR1 SGHNT, CDR2 YYREEE (reference sequence). V lost 5 bases to trimming and J lost 0 bases; unmatched junction nucleotides: 5. This CDR3 contains 15 residues. DNA of the CDR3: TGTGCCAGCAGTGGAGCGGGAGCAAGCACAGATACGCAGTATTTT. This codes for CASSGAGASTDTQYF. Based on the CDR3 plus reference TRBV5-4 and TRBJ2-3, the full variable domain is ETGVTQSPTHLIKTRGQQVTLRCSSQSGHNTVSWYQQALGQGPQFIFQYYREEENGRGNFPPRFSGLQFPNYSSELNVNALELDDSALYLCASSGAGASTDTQYFGPGTRLTVL.

This chain uses TRBV6-2 or TRBV6-3 with TRBJ2-5; TRBD2 matches at 9 bases. Unmatched junction bases numbered 12, after V lost 5 bases and J lost 5 bases. The CDR3 is made up of 16 amino acids. Germline V gives CDR1 MNHEY, CDR2 SVGEGT. CDR3 residues: CASSPVGLAGGETQYF. In DNA form, the CDR3 reads TGTGCCAGCAGTCCCGTGGGACTAGCCGGTGGTGAGACCCAGTACTTC.

The chain uses TRBV9 and TRBJ2-3; D may be TRBD2 (5 bases). The CDR3 has 15 residues. Germline V gene data show CDR1 as SGDLS and CDR2 as YYNGEE. Between the trimmed V and J ends, which lost 0 bases and 2 bases, there was a span of 10 bases. The CDR3, as DNA: TGTGCCAGCAGCGTAGCGGGGAAACACACAGATACGCAGTATTTT. It encodes CASSVAGKHTDTQYF.

This chain links TRBV7-6 with TRBJ1-5; possible D gene TRBD1, 5 bases. CDR3 length equals 14 residues. Trimming left V 0 bases short and J 4 bases short, with 7 bases between. Germline-derived CDR1 and CDR2 are SGHVS and FNYEAQ. The CDR3 is CASSLAGANQPQHF. CDR3 DNA: TGTGCCAGCAGCTTAGCTGGGGCAAATCAGCCCCAGCATTTT. Combining the CDR3 with reference TRBV7-6 and TRBJ1-5 gives the whole variable domain GAGVSQSPRYKVTKRGQDVALRCDPISGHVSLYWYRQALGQGPEFLTYFNYEAQQDKSGLPNDRFSAERPEGSISTLTIQRTEQRDSAMYRCASSLAGANQPQHFGDGTRLSIL.

This rearrangement joins TRBV5-1 to TRBJ1-1; the D gene is possibly TRBD1 (6 bases). The CDR3 has 16 residues. Trimming cost V 4 bases and J 0 bases, with 16 bases left between them. From germline, CDR1 is SGHRS and CDR2 YFSETQ. The DNA of the CDR3 is TGCGCCAGCAGCCCAGGGGTCATGGCCATGAACACTGAAGCTTTCTTT. It yields the protein CASSPGVMAMNTEAFF.

The V gene is TRBV5-3, the J gene TRBJ1-1; 7 nucleotides match TRBD1. TRBV5-3 is marked as an open reading frame, function uncertain. The V and J ends lost 4 bases and 6 bases, in that order; junction bases with no gene match: 9. The CDR3 consists of 14 residues. In nucleotides, the CDR3 is TGTGCCAGAAGCATAGCCAGGGGGTTCCCTGAAGCTTTCTTT. Protein sequence: CARSIARGFPEAFF.

This clone was seen only once. V is TRBV28 and J is TRBJ2-1, with a possible D match to TRBD2 (6 bases). CDR3 length: 15 amino acids. Germline V lookup: CDR1 MDHEN, CDR2 SYDVKM. V gave up 4 bases and J gave up 3 bases, with 13 bases separating them. The CDR3 spells CASSSPTSIYNEQFF. The DNA of the CDR3 is TGTGCCAGCAGTTCCCCGACTAGTATCTACAATGAGCAGTTCTTC.

The chain links TRBV11-3 to TRBJ2-3, with a weak D call TRBD2 (5 bases). Germline loops: CDR1 SGHNT, CDR2 YENEEA. Deletions cut 1 base from V and 4 bases from J, with 12 bases between. The CDR3 totals 15 residues. DNA of the CDR3: TGTGCCAGCAGCTTAGGGGGAGCGATCTCAGATACGCAGTATTTT. Protein sequence: CASSLGGAISDTQYF.

The J gene is TRBJ2-5, the V gene TRBV5-6; tentative D call: TRBD1 (6 bases). Trimming left V 6 bases short and J 5 bases short, with 17 bases between. Germline CDR1 SGHDT, CDR2 YYEEEE. CDR3 length equals 14 residues. The CDR3, as DNA: TGTGCCAGCACGGGAAGGGGGAGACTGGAGACCCAGTACTTC. Amino acid sequence: CASTGRGRLETQYF. Full variable domain (outside the CDR3, taken from reference TRBV5-6 and TRBJ2-5): DAGVTQSPTHLIKTRGQQVTLRCSPKSGHDTVSWYQQALGQGPQFIFQYYEEEERQRGNFPDRFSGHQFPNYSSELNVNALLLGDSALYLCASTGRGRLETQYFGPGTRLLVL.

This clone came up once. The chain joins TRBV21-1 to TRBJ1-5; the table's D call TRBD1 went unverified against the DNA. TRBV21-1 is annotated as a pseudogene. This CDR3 is 15 amino acids long. The CDR3 DNA reads as TGTGCCAGCAGCAAACTACAGGGGGCAAGGCAGCCCCAGCATTTT. It codes for CASSKLQGARQPQHF.

The chain is built from TRBV2 and TRBJ2-1, with D perhaps matching TRBD1 (6 bases). Deletions cut 8 bases from V and 5 bases from J, with 19 bases between. The CDR3 contains 15 residues. Germline CDR1 SNHLY, CDR2 FYNNEI. The CDR3 is CASGEQGVRNNEQFF. CDR3 nucleotides: TGTGCCAGCGGAGAACAGGGTGTAAGGAACAATGAGCAGTTCTTC.

This chain uses TRBV13 with TRBJ1-3; D is unclear. Trimming removed 2 bases at V and 1 base at J, with 12 bases between. Germline-derived CDR1 and CDR2 are PRHDT and FYEKMQ (reference sequence). The CDR3 covers 16 residues. For the CDR3, the DNA is TGTGCCAGCAGCTTATGGAGGAGTTCATCTGGAAACACCATATATTTT. Encoded protein: CASSLWRSSSGNTIYF.

V usage is TRBV9 and J usage is TRBJ2-5; 9 bases match TRBD2. Germline-derived CDR1 and CDR2 are SGDLS and YYNGEE. Trimming cost V 4 bases and J 2 bases; bases outside gene matches: 6. This CDR3 is 15 amino acids long. CDR3 coding DNA: TGTGCCAGCAGCTTTAGCGGGGGAGCTCAAGAGACCCAGTACTTC. Translating gives CASSFSGGAQETQYF.

The V and J genes are TRBV6-5 and TRBJ2-7; the match to TRBD1 covers 8 bases. The length of the CDR3 is 14 residues. V gave up 6 bases and J gave up 6 bases; unmatched junction bases: 10. In germline, CDR1 is MNHEY, CDR2 SVGAGI. DNA for the CDR3: TGTGCCAGCAGCCGGGACAGGAGGGGACGCGAGCAGTACTTC. Its protein is CASSRDRRGREQYF.

The chain joins TRBV19 to TRBJ1-2; tentative D call: TRBD1 (5 bases). CDR3 length equals 13 residues. The V end was cut by 8 bases, the J end by 8 bases, with 18 bases between. Per the germline V gene, CDR1 is LNHDA and CDR2 is SQIVND (reference sequence). CDR3 sequence (DNA): TGTGCCAGTTCCCCCTCGGGGGGTTGGGGCTACACCTTC. It translates to CASSPSGGWGYTF. Full variable domain (missing parts from reference TRBV19 and TRBJ1-2): DGGITQSPKYLFRKEGQNVTLSCEQNLNHDAMYWYRQDPGQGLRLIYYSQIVNDFQKGDIAEGYSVSREKKESFPLTVTSAQKNPTAFYLCASSPSGGWGYTFGSGTRLTVV.

V and J are TRBV11-2 and TRBJ2-1; D perhaps matches TRBD2 (6 bases). The germline CDR1 and CDR2 sequences are SGHAT and FQNNGV. V was pared by 5 bases and J by 7 bases, with 15 bases between. CDR3 length: 14 amino acids. CDR3 amino acids: CASSPRLEWNEQFF. The CDR3 coding sequence is TGTGCCAGCAGCCCCCGACTAGAGTGGAATGAGCAGTTCTTC.

The sample holds one count of this clone. This chain joins TRBV7-2 and TRBJ2-5; D may be TRBD2 (5 bases). The CDR3 has 14 amino acids. Per the germline V gene, CDR1 is SGHTA and CDR2 is FQGNSA. The V end lost 3 bases, the J end lost 1 base, and 9 bases lay between the germline ends. CDR3 sequence (DNA): TGTGCCAGCAGCTTTCCTCGGGGCCAAGAGACCCAGTACTTC. It translates to CASSFPRGQETQYF.

This clone was seen a few times. J is TRBJ2-7 and V is TRBV27; 10 bases match TRBD2. This CDR3 is 14 amino acids long. The V and J ends lost 5 bases and 3 bases, in that order; junction bases with no gene match: 4. Germline CDR1 reads MNHEY; CDR2 reads SMNVEV (reference sequence). The CDR3 nucleotides read TGTGCCAGCAGTCCGACTAGCGGGCTCTACGAGCAGTACTTC. Translation gives CASSPTSGLYEQYF.